Listed here are 8 T cell receptor beta chains from one sample, sequenced in a study of CD8 T cells in Susac syndrome. With random hexamers, about 0.5 to 1 ug RNA was reverse transcribed. TCRdb analysed the immunoSEQ multiplex PCR reads with MiXCR anew, one entry per CDR3 protein. This sample has approximately 160,000 distinct CDR3 sequences; 94% occur once, and the top ten carry about 0.094%. Input material: CD4+ T cells from PBMCs. The receptors were gathered from a human donor with multiple sclerosis.

The CDR3 loop is CASSQVAVTEPQHF. In DNA, the CDR3 is TGCGCCAGCAGCCAGGTTGCAGTGACGGAGCCCCAGCATTTT. The V gene is TRBV4-1, the J gene TRBJ1-5; D ambiguous. V shed 3 bases and J shed 8 bases, with 14 bases lying between them. Germline values: CDR1 MGHRA, CDR2 YSYEKL. The CDR3 length is 14 residues.

The count of this clonotype is one. The V call is TRBV18, the J call TRBJ1-1; D uncertain. This CDR3 is 14 amino acids long. CDR1 and CDR2 from the germline V gene are KGHSH and LQKENI. Between the trimmed V and J ends, which lost 2 bases and 1 base, there was a span of 8 bases. The CDR3 is CASSPFSQNTEAFF. The CDR3, as DNA: TGTGCCAGCTCACCATTCAGCCAGAACACTGAAGCTTTCTTT.

The chain joins TRBV28 to TRBJ1-2, with D hard to call. Germline CDR1 and CDR2: MDHEN and SYDVKM. This CDR3 region has 14 residues. Trimming removed 1 base at V and 4 bases at J, with 10 bases between. This chain's CDR3 is CASSLFSAGYGYTF. The CDR3 region has the DNA TGTGCCAGCAGTTTATTTTCCGCCGGCTATGGCTACACCTTC.

The V call is TRBV7-9, the J call TRBJ2-1; 7 nucleotides match TRBD2. This CDR3 is 15 amino acids long. CDR1 is SEHNR, CDR2 FQNEAQ, per germline (reference sequence). The V gene end was trimmed by 5 bases and the J gene end by 6 bases; junction bases not matched to a gene: 10. CDR3 sequence (DNA): TGTGCCAGCAGCGCACTGGGGAGCGGGATCAATGAGCAGTTCTTC. It yields the protein CASSALGSGINEQFF.

The gene calls are TRBV19 and TRBJ1-5; the D is unclear. V gave up 3 bases and J gave up 4 bases, with 7 bases separating them. Germline V lookup: CDR1 LNHDA, CDR2 SQIVND (reference sequence). The CDR3 has 13 amino acids. This CDR3 reads CASSIEGNQPQHF. CDR3 DNA: TGTGCCAGTAGTATCGAGGGTAATCAGCCCCAGCATTTT.

V is TRBV5-1 and J is TRBJ2-2, with D unclear. Between the trimmed V and J ends, which lost 2 bases and 3 bases, there was a span of 11 bases. Germline values: CDR1 SGHRS, CDR2 YFSETQ. The CDR3 covers 15 residues. This CDR3 reads CASSFQQADTGELFF. For the CDR3, the DNA is TGCGCCAGCAGCTTTCAGCAGGCTGACACCGGGGAGCTGTTTTTT.

The chain links TRBV3-1 to TRBJ2-3, with TRBD2 identical over 7 bases. Germline values: CDR1 LGHDT, CDR2 YNNKEL (reference sequence). V was pared by 1 base and J by 1 base, with 5 bases of the junction left unmatched. The CDR3 runs to 16 residues. This CDR3 reads CASSQAGAGGTDTQYF. As DNA, the CDR3 is TGTGCCAGCAGCCAAGCGGGTGCGGGAGGCACAGATACGCAGTATTTT.

The chain uses TRBV29-1 and TRBJ2-3; the D gene is possibly TRBD2 (5 bases). CDR1 and CDR2 from the germline V gene are SQVTM and ANQGSEA. The CDR3 totals 12 residues. Trimming took off 3 bases at V and 3 bases at J, with 7 bases between the two ends. CDR3 region: CSVDSGTDTQYF. CDR3 nucleotides: TGCAGCGTTGATTCGGGGACAGATACGCAGTATTTT.